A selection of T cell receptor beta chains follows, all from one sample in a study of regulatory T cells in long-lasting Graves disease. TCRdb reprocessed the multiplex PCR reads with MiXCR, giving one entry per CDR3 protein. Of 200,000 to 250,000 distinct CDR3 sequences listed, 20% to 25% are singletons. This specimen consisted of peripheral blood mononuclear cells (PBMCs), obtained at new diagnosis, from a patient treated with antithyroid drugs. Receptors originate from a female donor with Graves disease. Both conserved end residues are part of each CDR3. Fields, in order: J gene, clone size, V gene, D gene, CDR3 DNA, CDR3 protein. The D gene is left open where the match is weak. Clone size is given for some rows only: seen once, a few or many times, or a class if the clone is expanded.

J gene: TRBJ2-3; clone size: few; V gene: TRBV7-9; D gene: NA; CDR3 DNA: TGTGCCAGCAGCCCAGGGACAAGGTATGACGATACGCAGTATTTT; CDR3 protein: CASSPGTRYDDTQYF
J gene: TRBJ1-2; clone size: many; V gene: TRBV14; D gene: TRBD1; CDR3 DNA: TGTGCCAGCAGCCAGTTGACAGGGGACGGCTACACCTTC; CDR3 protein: CASSQLTGDGYTF
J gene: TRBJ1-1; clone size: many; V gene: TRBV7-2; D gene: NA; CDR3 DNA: TGTGCCAGCAGCTTCGGGGGGGTCGCTGAAGCTTTCTTT; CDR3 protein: CASSFGGVAEAFF
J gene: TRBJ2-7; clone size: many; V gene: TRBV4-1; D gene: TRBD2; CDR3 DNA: TGCGCCAGCAGCCACCTAGCGGGAGAGAGGGACGAGCAGTACTTC; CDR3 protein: CASSHLAGERDEQYF
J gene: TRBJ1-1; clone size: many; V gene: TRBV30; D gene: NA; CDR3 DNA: TGTGCCTGGAGTGTGGGTGGAGGTTACGAAGCTTTCTTT; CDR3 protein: CAWSVGGGYEAFF
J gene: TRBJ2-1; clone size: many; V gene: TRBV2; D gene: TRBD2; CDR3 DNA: TGTGCCAGCAGTGAAGGAGCGGGGGGGGGGAATGAGCAGTTCTTC; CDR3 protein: CASSEGAGGGNEQFF
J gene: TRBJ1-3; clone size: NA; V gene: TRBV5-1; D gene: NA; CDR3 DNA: TGCGCCAGCAGCCGGGGGTCGGGCAATGGAAACACCATATATTTT; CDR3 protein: CASSRGSGNGNTIYF
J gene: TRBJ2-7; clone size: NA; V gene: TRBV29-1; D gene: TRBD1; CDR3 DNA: TGCAGCGTCGTCCCCGGGACAGGGCGTAAAGAGCAGTACTTC; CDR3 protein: CSVVPGTGRKEQYF
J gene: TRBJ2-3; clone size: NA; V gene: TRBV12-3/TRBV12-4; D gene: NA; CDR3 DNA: TGTGCCAGCACAGATACGCAGTATTTT; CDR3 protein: CASTDTQYF
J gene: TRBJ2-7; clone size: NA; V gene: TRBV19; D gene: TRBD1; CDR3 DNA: TGTGCCAGTAGTACCGGGACAGGGGGCTCGGACGAGCAGTACTTC; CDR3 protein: CASSTGTGGSDEQYF
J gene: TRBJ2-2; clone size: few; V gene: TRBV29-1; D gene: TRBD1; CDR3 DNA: TGCAGCGTTGAATTGAGGGGGCTTGGCACCGGGGAGCTGTTTTTT; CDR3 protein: CSVELRGLGTGELFF
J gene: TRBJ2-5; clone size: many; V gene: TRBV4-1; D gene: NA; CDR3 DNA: TGCGCCAGCAGCCTAAGTTTCACACGCCAAGAGACCCAGTACTTC; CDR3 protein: CASSLSFTRQETQYF
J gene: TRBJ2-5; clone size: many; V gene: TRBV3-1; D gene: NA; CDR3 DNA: TGTGCCAGCAGCCAAGATCCAATGGGCGAGACCCAGTACTTC; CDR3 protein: CASSQDPMGETQYF
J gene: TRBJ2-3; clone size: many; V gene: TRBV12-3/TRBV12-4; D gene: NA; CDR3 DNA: TGTGCCAGCAGTCAAGGTCACGATACGCAGTATTTT; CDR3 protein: CASSQGHDTQYF
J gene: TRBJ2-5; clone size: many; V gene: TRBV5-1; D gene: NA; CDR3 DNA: TGCGCCAGCAGCCTCGGAGGCTATCCGGGCCAAGAGACCCAGTACTTC; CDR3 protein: CASSLGGYPGQETQYF
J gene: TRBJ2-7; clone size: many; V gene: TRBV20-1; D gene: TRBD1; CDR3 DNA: TGCAGTGCTACCTACGACAGGGCCTCCTACGAGCAGTACTTC; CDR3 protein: CSATYDRASYEQYF
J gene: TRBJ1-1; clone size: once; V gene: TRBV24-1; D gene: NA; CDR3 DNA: TGTGCCACCAGTGGCTCAGGGAGGAGGGACACTGAAGCTTTCTTT; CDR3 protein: CATSGSGRRDTEAFF
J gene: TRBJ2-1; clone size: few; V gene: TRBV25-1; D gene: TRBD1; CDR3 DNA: TGTGCCAGCAGTCCGGACAGGGGGCCCTACAATGAGCAGTTCTTC; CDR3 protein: CASSPDRGPYNEQFF
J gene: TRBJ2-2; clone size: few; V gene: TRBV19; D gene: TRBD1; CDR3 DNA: TGTGCCACAAAAATCGAGGGGACAGGGGTTTCCGGGGAGCTGTTTTTT; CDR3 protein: CATKIEGTGVSGELFF
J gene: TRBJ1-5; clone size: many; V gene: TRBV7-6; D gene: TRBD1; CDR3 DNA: TGTGCCAGCAGCCCGGGGACAGGCGGATCCCAGCCCCAGCATTTT; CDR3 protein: CASSPGTGGSQPQHF
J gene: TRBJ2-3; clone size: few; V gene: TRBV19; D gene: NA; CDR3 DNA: TGTGCCAGTAGTATTCGAGGAAATTATACGCAGTATTTT; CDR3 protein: CASSIRGNYTQYF
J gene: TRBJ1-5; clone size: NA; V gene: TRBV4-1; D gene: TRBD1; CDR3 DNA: TGCGCCAGCAGCCAAGGCGTACAGGGGGCGTTCAATCAGCCCCAGCATTTT; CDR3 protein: CASSQGVQGAFNQPQHF
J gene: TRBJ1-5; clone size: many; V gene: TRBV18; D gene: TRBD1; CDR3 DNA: TGTGCCAGCTCACTAGGACAGGGGAGAAATCAGCCCCAGCATTTT; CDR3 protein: CASSLGQGRNQPQHF
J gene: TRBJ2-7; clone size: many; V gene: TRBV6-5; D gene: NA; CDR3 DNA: TGTGCCAGCAGGGACTCGACCGAGCAGTACTTC; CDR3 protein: CASRDSTEQYF
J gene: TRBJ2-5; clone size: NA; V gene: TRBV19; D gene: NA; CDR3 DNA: TGTGCCAGTAGTATAGCCGGGACCAAAGGGGGGACCCAGTACTTC; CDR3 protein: CASSIAGTKGGTQYF
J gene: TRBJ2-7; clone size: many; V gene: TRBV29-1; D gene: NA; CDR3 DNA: TGCAGCGTCGGACTGAACTACGAGCAGTACTTC; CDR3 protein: CSVGLNYEQYF
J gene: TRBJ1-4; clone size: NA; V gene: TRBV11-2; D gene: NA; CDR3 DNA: TGTGCCAGCAGCTTAACCAATACAGCAAAACTGTTTTTT; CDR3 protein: CASSLTNTAKLFF
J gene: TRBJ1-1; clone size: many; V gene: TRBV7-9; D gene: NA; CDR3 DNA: TGTGCCAGCATAACCGACCGGGGCAGTAATGAAGCTTTCTTT; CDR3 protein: CASITDRGSNEAFF
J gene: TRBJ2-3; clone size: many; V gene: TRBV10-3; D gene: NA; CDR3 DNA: TGTGCCATCAGTGAGGGGTTAGCGGGCACAGATACGCAGTATTTT; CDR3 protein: CAISEGLAGTDTQYF
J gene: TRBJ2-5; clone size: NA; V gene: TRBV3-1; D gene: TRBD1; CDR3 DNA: TGTGCCAGCAGCTATCCGGGACAGGGGGCGGGGGAGACCCAGTACTTC; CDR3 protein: CASSYPGQGAGETQYF
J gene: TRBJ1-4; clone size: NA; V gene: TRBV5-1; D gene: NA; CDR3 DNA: TGCGCCAGCAGCCTTGAAGGTTCAACTAATGAAAAACTGTTTTTT; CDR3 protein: CASSLEGSTNEKLFF
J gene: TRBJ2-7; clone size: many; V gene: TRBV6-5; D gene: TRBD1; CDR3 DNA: TGTGCCAGCAGTTACAACCCCGGGACAGGGGTAGACGAGCAGTACTTC; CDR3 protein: CASSYNPGTGVDEQYF
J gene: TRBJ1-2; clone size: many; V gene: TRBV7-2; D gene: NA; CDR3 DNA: TGTGCCAGCAGCTTACCCCGGGGAGGGGGAGGTGGCTACACCTTC; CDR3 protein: CASSLPRGGGGGYTF
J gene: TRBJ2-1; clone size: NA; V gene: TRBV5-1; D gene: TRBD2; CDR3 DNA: TGTGCCAGCAGCCGAGGGCTTAGCGGGAGAGCCCCATTCGACAATGAGCAGTTCTTC; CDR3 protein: CASSRGLSGRAPFDNEQFF
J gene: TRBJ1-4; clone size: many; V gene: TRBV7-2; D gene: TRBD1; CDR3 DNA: TGTGCCAGCAGCGCGTGGACAGGGGACGAAAAACTGTTTTTT; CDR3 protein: CASSAWTGDEKLFF
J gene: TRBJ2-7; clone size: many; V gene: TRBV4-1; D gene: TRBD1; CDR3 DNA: TGCGCCAGCAGCCAACAGGACAGGGCCATCGGGGAGCAGTACTTC; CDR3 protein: CASSQQDRAIGEQYF
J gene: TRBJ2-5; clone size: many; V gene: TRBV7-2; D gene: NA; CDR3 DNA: TGTGCCAGCAGCTTAGAACTGCAAGAGACCCAGTACTTC; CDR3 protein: CASSLELQETQYF
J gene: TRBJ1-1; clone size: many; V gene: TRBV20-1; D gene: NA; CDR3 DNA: TGCAGTGCTAGAGATCGGATTTATGAAGCTTTCTTT; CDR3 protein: CSARDRIYEAFF
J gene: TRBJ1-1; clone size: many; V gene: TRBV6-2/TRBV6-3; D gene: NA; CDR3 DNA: TGTGCCAGCAGTTACCCGGGGTCCACAGGTGCGAGAACTGAAGCTTTCTTT; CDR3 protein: CASSYPGSTGARTEAFF
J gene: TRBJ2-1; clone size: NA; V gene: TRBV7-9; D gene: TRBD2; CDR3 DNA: TGTGCCAGCAGCTCAGAGTGGGACGGACTAGCGGCAGACAATGAGCAGTTCTTC; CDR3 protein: CASSSEWDGLAADNEQFF